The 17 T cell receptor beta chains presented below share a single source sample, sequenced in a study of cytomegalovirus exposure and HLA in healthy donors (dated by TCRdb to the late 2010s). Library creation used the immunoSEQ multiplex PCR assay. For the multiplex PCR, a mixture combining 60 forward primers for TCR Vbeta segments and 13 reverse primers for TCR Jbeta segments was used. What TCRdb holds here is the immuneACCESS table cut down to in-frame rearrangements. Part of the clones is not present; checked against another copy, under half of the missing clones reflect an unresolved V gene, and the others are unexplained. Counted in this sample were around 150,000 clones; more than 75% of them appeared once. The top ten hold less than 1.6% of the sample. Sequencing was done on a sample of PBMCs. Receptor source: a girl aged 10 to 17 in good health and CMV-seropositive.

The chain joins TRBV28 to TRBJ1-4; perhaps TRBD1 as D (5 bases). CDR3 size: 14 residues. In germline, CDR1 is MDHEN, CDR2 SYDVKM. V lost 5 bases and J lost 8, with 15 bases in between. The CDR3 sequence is CASSPQGNSEKLFF. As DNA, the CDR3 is TGTGCCAGCAGTCCCCAGGGTAACTCGGAAAAACTGTTTTTT.

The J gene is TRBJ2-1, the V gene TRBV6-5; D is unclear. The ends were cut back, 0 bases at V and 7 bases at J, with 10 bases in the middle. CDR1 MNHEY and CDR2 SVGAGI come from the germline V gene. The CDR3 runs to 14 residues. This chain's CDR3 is CASSYSARINEQFF. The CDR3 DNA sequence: TGTGCCAGCAGTTACTCCGCCAGGATTAATGAGCAGTTCTTC.

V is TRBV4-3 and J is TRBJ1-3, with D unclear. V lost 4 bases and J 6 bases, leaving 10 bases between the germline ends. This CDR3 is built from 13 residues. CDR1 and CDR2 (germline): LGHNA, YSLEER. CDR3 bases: TGCGCCAGCAGCCTAAGTCTACCAAACACCATATATTTT. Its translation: CASSLSLPNTIYF.

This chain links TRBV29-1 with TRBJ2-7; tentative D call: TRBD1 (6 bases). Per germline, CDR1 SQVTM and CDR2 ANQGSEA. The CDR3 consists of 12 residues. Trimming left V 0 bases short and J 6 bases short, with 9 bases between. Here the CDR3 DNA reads TGCAGCGTTGAAGAACAGGGTGGCGAGCAGTACTTC. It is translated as CSVEEQGGEQYF.

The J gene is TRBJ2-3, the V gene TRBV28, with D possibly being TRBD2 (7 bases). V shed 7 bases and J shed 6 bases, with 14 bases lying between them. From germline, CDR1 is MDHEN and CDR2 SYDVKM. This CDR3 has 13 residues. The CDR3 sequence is CASNRRGGDTQYF. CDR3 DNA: TGTGCCAGCAACAGGAGGGGGGGGGATACGCAGTATTTT.

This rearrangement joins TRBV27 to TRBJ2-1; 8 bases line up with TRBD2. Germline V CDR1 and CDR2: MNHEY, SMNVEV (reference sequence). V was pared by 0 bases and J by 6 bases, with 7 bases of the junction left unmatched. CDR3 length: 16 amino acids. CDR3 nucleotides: TGTGCCAGCAGTTTATCGATGGCGGGAGGAGGCAATGAGCAGTTCTTC. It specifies CASSLSMAGGGNEQFF.

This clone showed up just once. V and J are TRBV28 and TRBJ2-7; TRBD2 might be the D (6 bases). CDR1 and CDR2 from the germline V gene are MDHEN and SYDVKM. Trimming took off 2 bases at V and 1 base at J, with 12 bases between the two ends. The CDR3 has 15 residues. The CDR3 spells CASSLRRGGSYEQYF. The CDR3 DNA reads TGTGCCAGCAGTTTAAGGAGGGGCGGGTCCTACGAGCAGTACTTC.

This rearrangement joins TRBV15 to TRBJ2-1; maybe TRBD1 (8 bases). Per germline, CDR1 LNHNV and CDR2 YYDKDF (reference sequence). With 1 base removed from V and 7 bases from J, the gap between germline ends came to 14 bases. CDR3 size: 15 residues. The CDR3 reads CATSRGLQGGNEQFF. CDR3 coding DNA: TGTGCCACCAGCAGAGGATTACAGGGGGGGAATGAGCAGTTCTTC.

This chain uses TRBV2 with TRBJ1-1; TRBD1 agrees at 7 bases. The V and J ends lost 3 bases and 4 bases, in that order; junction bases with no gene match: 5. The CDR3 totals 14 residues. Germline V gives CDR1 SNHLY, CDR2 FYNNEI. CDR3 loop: CASSEIQGSTEAFF. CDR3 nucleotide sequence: TGTGCCAGCAGTGAGATACAGGGGAGCACTGAAGCTTTCTTT.

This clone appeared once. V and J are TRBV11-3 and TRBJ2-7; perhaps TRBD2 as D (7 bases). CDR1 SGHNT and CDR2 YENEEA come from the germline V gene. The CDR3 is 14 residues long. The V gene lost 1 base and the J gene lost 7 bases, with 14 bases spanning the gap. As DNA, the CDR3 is TGTGCCAGCAGCTTAGGCGGGGGCGGAGGAGAGCAGTACTTC. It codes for CASSLGGGGGEQYF.

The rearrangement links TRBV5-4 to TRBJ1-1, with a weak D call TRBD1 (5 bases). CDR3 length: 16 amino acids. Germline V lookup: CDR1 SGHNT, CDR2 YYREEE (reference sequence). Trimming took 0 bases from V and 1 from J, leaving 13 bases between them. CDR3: CASSLVAEGRNTEAFF. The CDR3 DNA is TGTGCCAGCAGCTTGGTGGCGGAGGGACGGAACACTGAAGCTTTCTTT.

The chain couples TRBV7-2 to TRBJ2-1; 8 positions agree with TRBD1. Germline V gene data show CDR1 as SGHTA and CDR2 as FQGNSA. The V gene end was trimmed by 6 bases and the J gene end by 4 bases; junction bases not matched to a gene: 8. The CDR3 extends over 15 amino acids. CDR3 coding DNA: TGTGCCAGCAGTCAGACCGGGACAGGTTACAATGAGCAGTTCTTC. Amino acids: CASSQTGTGYNEQFF.

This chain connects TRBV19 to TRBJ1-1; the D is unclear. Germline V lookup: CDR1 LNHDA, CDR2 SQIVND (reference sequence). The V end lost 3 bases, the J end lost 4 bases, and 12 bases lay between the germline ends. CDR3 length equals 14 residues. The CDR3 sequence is CASSMQGGGTEAFF. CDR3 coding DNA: TGTGCCAGTAGTATGCAAGGAGGAGGCACTGAAGCTTTCTTT.

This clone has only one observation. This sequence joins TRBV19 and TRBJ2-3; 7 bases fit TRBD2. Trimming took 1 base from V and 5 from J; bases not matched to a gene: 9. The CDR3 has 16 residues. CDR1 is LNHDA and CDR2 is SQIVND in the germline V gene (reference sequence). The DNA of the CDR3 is TGTGCCAGTAGTATAGGACTAAACGAGCGGGGAGATACGCAGTATTTT. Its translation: CASSIGLNERGDTQYF.

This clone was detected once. DNA for the CDR3: TGTGCCAGCAGCTTGGGCACTATCACCTCCTACGAGCAGTACTTC. Translated, it gives CASSLGTITSYEQYF. The J gene is TRBJ2-7, the V gene TRBV5-8, with D hard to call. Looked up from germline, CDR1 is SGHTS and CDR2 is YDEGEE. V shed 0 bases and J shed 0 bases, with 10 bases lying between them. This CDR3 has 15 amino acids.

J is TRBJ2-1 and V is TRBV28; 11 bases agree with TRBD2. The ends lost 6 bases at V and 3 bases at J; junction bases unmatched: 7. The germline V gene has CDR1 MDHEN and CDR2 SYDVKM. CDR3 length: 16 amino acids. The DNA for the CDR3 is TGTGCCAGCAGGGGGACTAGCGGCCAACACTACAATGAGCAGTTCTTC. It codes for CASRGTSGQHYNEQFF. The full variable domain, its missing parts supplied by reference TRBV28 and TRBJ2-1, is DVKVTQSSRYLVKRTGEKVFLECVQDMDHENMFWYRQDPGLGLRLIYFSYDVKMKEKGDIPEGYSVSREKKERFSLILESASTNQTSMYLCASRGTSGQHYNEQFFGPGTRLTVL.

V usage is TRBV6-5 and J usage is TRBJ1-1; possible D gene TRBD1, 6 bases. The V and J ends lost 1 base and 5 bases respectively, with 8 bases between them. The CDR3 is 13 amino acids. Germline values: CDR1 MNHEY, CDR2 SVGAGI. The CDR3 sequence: CASSYFGQTEAFF. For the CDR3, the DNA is TGTGCCAGCAGTTACTTCGGACAGACTGAAGCTTTCTTT.